These T cell receptor beta chains were read from a single sample in a study of cytomegalovirus exposure and HLA in healthy donors. The protocol was immunoSEQ multiplex PCR, while the TCRdb copy is restricted to in-frame clones and leaves out a portion. The table shows some 150,000 clones, with around 80% occurring only once. Specimen: PBMCs. All receptors derive from a man aged 30 to 45 in good health and CMV-seropositive. Both conserved end residues are part of each CDR3. Fields, in order: V gene, J gene, D gene, clone size, CDR3 DNA, CDR3 protein. D genes are given only for firm matches. Clone size is not always given. Where it is, it says once, few, many or a class for expanded clones.

V gene: TRBV7-2
J gene: TRBJ1-5
D gene: .
clone size: .
CDR3 DNA: TGTGCCAGCAGCTTAGGGGACATCGGGACCCAGCATTTT
CDR3 protein: CASSLGDIGTQHF

V gene: TRBV14
J gene: TRBJ1-1
D gene: .
clone size: .
CDR3 DNA: TGTGCCAGCAGCCAACTAGGGGGAAGGACTGAAGCTTTCTTT
CDR3 protein: CASSQLGGRTEAFF

V gene: TRBV10-3
J gene: TRBJ2-3
D gene: TRBD2
clone size: few
CDR3 DNA: TGTGCCATCAGTGAGTTCGCGGGGGGAACAGATACGCAGTATTTT
CDR3 protein: CAISEFAGGTDTQYF

V gene: TRBV2
J gene: TRBJ1-2
D gene: .
clone size: .
CDR3 DNA: TGTGCCGCCAACGCAGGGTCCTCATACACCTTC
CDR3 protein: CAANAGSSYTF

V gene: TRBV19
J gene: TRBJ2-4
D gene: .
clone size: .
CDR3 DNA: TGTGCCAGTACCCTCCTACCCCCAAACATTCAGTACTTC
CDR3 protein: CASTLLPPNIQYF

V gene: TRBV30
J gene: TRBJ1-2
D gene: .
clone size: few
CDR3 DNA: TGTGCCTGGAGTGTACGAGGGCCCAACTATGGCTACACCTTC
CDR3 protein: CAWSVRGPNYGYTF

V gene: TRBV11-2
J gene: TRBJ1-5
D gene: .
clone size: .
CDR3 DNA: TGTGCCAGCAGCTTCGGAGGAGTCCAGCCCCAGCATTTT
CDR3 protein: CASSFGGVQPQHF

V gene: TRBV2
J gene: TRBJ1-5
D gene: TRBD1
clone size: .
CDR3 DNA: TGTGCCAGTCAGGGGGATTGGGGGTCCTGGAGCAATCAGCCCCAGCATTTT
CDR3 protein: CASQGDWGSWSNQPQHF

V gene: TRBV11-2
J gene: TRBJ2-7
D gene: TRBD1
clone size: .
CDR3 DNA: TGTGCCAGCAGCTTAGGGACAGGGGGCATCAGCGGTTACGAGCAGTACTTC
CDR3 protein: CASSLGTGGISGYEQYF

V gene: TRBV7-2
J gene: TRBJ1-2
D gene: .
clone size: .
CDR3 DNA: TGTGCCAGCAGCTTAGTGGGGAGTTCAGGCGGCTACACCTTC
CDR3 protein: CASSLVGSSGGYTF

V gene: TRBV28
J gene: TRBJ2-7
D gene: .
clone size: .
CDR3 DNA: TGTGCCACCCTCCCGCGGGCCGTCTCCTACGAGCAGTACTTC
CDR3 protein: CATLPRAVSYEQYF

V gene: TRBV9
J gene: TRBJ1-2
D gene: TRBD1
clone size: .
CDR3 DNA: TGTGCCAGCAGCGGCGGGACAGCCTCTTGGGGCTACACCTTC
CDR3 protein: CASSGGTASWGYTF

V gene: TRBV30
J gene: TRBJ2-5
D gene: TRBD2
clone size: .
CDR3 DNA: TGTGCCTGGAGGCAGTCCGGGGGGTCTAAAGAGACCCAGTACTTC
CDR3 protein: CAWRQSGGSKETQYF

V gene: TRBV28
J gene: TRBJ2-3
D gene: TRBD2
clone size: .
CDR3 DNA: TGTGCCAGCAGTGCTCTCCGGGGTTTTAGACTAGCGGGGCCAGATGGTACGCAGTATTTT
CDR3 protein: CASSALRGFRLAGPDGTQYF

V gene: TRBV5-1
J gene: TRBJ2-7
D gene: TRBD1
clone size: .
CDR3 DNA: TGCGCCAGCAGCACACGGACAGGGGGAGCCTACGAGCAGTACTTC
CDR3 protein: CASSTRTGGAYEQYF

V gene: TRBV6-4
J gene: TRBJ1-1
D gene: .
clone size: .
CDR3 DNA: TGTGCCCCCCAACCCGAGGGGGGGGCGACTGAAGCTTTCTTT
CDR3 protein: CAPQPEGGATEAFF

V gene: TRBV7-8
J gene: TRBJ1-4
D gene: .
clone size: .
CDR3 DNA: TGTGCCAGCAGCTTATGGAGAACTAATGAAAAACTGTTTTTT
CDR3 protein: CASSLWRTNEKLFF

V gene: TRBV9
J gene: TRBJ2-5
D gene: TRBD2
clone size: .
CDR3 DNA: TGTGCCAGCAGCGAGAGCGGGAGGCAAGAGACCCAGTACTTC
CDR3 protein: CASSESGRQETQYF

V gene: TRBV4-1
J gene: TRBJ2-7
D gene: TRBD1
clone size: .
CDR3 DNA: TGCGCCAGCAGCCAAGGACAGGGGAGTTCCTACGAGCAGTACTTC
CDR3 protein: CASSQGQGSSYEQYF

V gene: TRBV15
J gene: TRBJ2-3
D gene: .
clone size: .
CDR3 DNA: TGTGCCACCAGCAGAGGGCTTTATACGCAGTATTTT
CDR3 protein: CATSRGLYTQYF

V gene: TRBV11-3
J gene: TRBJ2-5
D gene: TRBD1
clone size: .
CDR3 DNA: TGTGCCAGCAGCATCGGACAGGGAAGGAGCCAAGAGACCCAGTACTTC
CDR3 protein: CASSIGQGRSQETQYF

V gene: TRBV28
J gene: TRBJ2-7
D gene: TRBD2
clone size: .
CDR3 DNA: TGTGCCAGCAGTACGGAACCTCTCCGCACGAGGCTAGCGGGAAGGTGGTACGAGCAGTACTTC
CDR3 protein: CASSTEPLRTRLAGRWYEQYF

V gene: TRBV4-2
J gene: TRBJ2-5
D gene: .
clone size: .
CDR3 DNA: TGTGCCAGCAGCCATTTTCAGGGGACAGAGACCCAGTACTTC
CDR3 protein: CASSHFQGTETQYF

V gene: TRBV28
J gene: TRBJ2-1
D gene: .
clone size: once
CDR3 DNA: TGTGCCAGCAGTTTATTAGGACAAGTTTACAATGAGCAGTTCTTC
CDR3 protein: CASSLLGQVYNEQFF

V gene: TRBV28
J gene: TRBJ1-2
D gene: .
clone size: .
CDR3 DNA: TGTGCCAGCACCCCGCAGGGCATTTATAACTATGGCTACACCTTC
CDR3 protein: CASTPQGIYNYGYTF

V gene: TRBV6-4
J gene: TRBJ1-1
D gene: .
clone size: once
CDR3 DNA: TGTGCCAGCAGTTCGGGACTGGGCACTGAAGCTTTCTTT
CDR3 protein: CASSSGLGTEAFF

V gene: TRBV5-4
J gene: TRBJ2-3
D gene: .
clone size: .
CDR3 DNA: TGTGCCAGCAGCTTGGAACGGGGGTATATGACAGATACGCAGTATTTT
CDR3 protein: CASSLERGYMTDTQYF

V gene: TRBV5-5
J gene: TRBJ1-1
D gene: .
clone size: .
CDR3 DNA: TGTGCCAGCAGCTTGGCCCCGGGTACTGAAGCTTTCTTT
CDR3 protein: CASSLAPGTEAFF

V gene: TRBV30
J gene: TRBJ1-2
D gene: TRBD1
clone size: .
CDR3 DNA: TGTGCCTGGAGTTCCTTTCGGGACAGCCAAGAGTTC
CDR3 protein: CAWSSFRDSQEF

V gene: TRBV7-2
J gene: TRBJ2-7
D gene: .
clone size: .
CDR3 DNA: TGTGCCAGCAGCCCACTTGGGACACTCTCCTACGAGCAGTACTTC
CDR3 protein: CASSPLGTLSYEQYF

V gene: TRBV2
J gene: TRBJ2-1
D gene: .
clone size: .
CDR3 DNA: TGTGCCAGCCAGGGGTTTCATGAGCAGTTCTTC
CDR3 protein: CASQGFHEQFF

V gene: TRBV27
J gene: TRBJ2-1
D gene: TRBD2
clone size: .
CDR3 DNA: TGTGCCAGCAGTTCGACTCTAGCGGGGAATGAGCAGTTCTTC
CDR3 protein: CASSSTLAGNEQFF

V gene: TRBV5-5
J gene: TRBJ1-5
D gene: .
clone size: .
CDR3 DNA: TGTGCCAGCAGCCTCCTGACAGGACCTTGGCCCCAGCATTTT
CDR3 protein: CASSLLTGPWPQHF

V gene: TRBV15
J gene: TRBJ1-6
D gene: .
clone size: .
CDR3 DNA: TGTGCCACCAGCAGAGTATATGACTATTCACCCCTCCACTTT
CDR3 protein: CATSRVYDYSPLHF

V gene: TRBV2
J gene: TRBJ1-1
D gene: .
clone size: .
CDR3 DNA: TGTGCCAGCAGCTCTGACAGAACGAACACTGAAGCTTTCTTT
CDR3 protein: CASSSDRTNTEAFF

V gene: TRBV5-4
J gene: TRBJ2-5
D gene: .
clone size: .
CDR3 DNA: TGTGCCAGCAGCTTGACCGCGGGAGAGACCCAGTACTTC
CDR3 protein: CASSLTAGETQYF

V gene: TRBV5-1
J gene: TRBJ2-4
D gene: .
clone size: .
CDR3 DNA: TGCGCCAGCAGCTTGGCCGGAAACATTCAGTACTTC
CDR3 protein: CASSLAGNIQYF

V gene: TRBV19
J gene: TRBJ2-1
D gene: TRBD2
clone size: .
CDR3 DNA: TGTGCCAGTAGTATTCCGCTAGCGGGAGGAGGGAGTGAGCAGTTCTTC
CDR3 protein: CASSIPLAGGGSEQFF

V gene: TRBV7-2
J gene: TRBJ1-4
D gene: .
clone size: .
CDR3 DNA: TGTGCCAGCAGCTCCCCCCCAGACCTGAGGAAACTGTTTTTT
CDR3 protein: CASSSPPDLRKLFF

V gene: TRBV16
J gene: TRBJ1-1
D gene: .
clone size: .
CDR3 DNA: TGTGCCAGCAGCCGCACGGGGACTGAAGCTTTCTTT
CDR3 protein: CASSRTGTEAFF

V gene: TRBV6-5
J gene: TRBJ2-3
D gene: .
clone size: .
CDR3 DNA: TGTGCCAGCAGTTCCTCCGCAGATACGCAGTATTTT
CDR3 protein: CASSSSADTQYF

V gene: TRBV18
J gene: TRBJ1-1
D gene: .
clone size: .
CDR3 DNA: TGTGCCAGCTCACCGGGGCCGTACACTGAAGCTTTCTTT
CDR3 protein: CASSPGPYTEAFF

V gene: TRBV4-1
J gene: TRBJ2-5
D gene: TRBD2
clone size: .
CDR3 DNA: TGCGCCAGCAGCCAAGATGTCGAGCGGGAGGACCTCCAAGAGACCCAGTACTTC
CDR3 protein: CASSQDVEREDLQETQYF

V gene: TRBV28
J gene: TRBJ1-1
D gene: .
clone size: .
CDR3 DNA: TGTGCCAGCAGTTTAAGGGGGTTAACGAACACTGAAGCTTTCTTT
CDR3 protein: CASSLRGLTNTEAFF